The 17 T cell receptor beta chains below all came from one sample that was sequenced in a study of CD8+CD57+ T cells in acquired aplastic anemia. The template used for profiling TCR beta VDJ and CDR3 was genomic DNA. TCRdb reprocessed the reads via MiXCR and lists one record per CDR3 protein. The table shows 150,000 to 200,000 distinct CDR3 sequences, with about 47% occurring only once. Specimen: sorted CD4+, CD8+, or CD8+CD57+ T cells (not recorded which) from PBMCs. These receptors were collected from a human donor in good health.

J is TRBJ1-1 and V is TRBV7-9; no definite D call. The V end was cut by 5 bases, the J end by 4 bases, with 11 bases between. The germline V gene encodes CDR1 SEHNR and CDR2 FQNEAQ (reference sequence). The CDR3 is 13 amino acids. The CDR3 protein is CASSTTSSTEAFF. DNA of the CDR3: TGTGCCAGCAGCACGACATCGTCCACTGAAGCTTTCTTT.

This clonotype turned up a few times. The CDR3 region is CASSPGSGSNYNEQFF. CDR3 nucleotides: TGTGCCAGCTCACCTGGAAGCGGGAGTAACTACAATGAGCAGTTCTTC. The V call is TRBV18, the J call TRBJ2-1; 8 nucleotides align to TRBD2. The CDR3 is made up of 16 amino acids. The V and J ends lost 3 bases and 3 bases, in that order; junction bases with no gene match: 7. From germline, CDR1 is KGHSH and CDR2 LQKENI. The complete variable domain, with remaining parts taken from reference TRBV18 and TRBJ2-1, reads NAGVMQNPRHLVRRRGQEARLRCSPMKGHSHVYWYRQLPEEGLKFMVYLQKENIIDESGMPKERFSAEFPKEGPSILRIQQVVRGDSAAYFCASSPGSGSNYNEQFFGPGTRLTVL.

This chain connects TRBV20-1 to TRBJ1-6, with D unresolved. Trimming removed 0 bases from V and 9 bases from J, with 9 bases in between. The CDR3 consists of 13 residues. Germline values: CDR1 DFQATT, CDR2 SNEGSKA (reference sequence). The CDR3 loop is CSARDLEGSPLHF. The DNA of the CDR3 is TGCAGTGCTAGAGATTTGGAGGGTTCACCCCTCCACTTT.

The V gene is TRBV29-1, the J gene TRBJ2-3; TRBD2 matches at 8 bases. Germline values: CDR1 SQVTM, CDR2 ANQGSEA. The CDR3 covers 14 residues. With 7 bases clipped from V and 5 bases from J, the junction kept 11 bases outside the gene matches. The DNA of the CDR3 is TGCAGCGCACGTCTTCACGGGGGGGTAGATACGCAGTATTTT. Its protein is CSARLHGGVDTQYF.

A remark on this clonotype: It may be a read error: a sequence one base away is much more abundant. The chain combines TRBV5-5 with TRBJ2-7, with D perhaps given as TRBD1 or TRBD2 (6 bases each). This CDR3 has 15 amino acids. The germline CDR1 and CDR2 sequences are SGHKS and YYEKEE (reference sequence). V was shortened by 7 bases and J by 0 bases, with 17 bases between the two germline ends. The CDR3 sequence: CASGTRDTHSYEQYF. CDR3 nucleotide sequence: TGTGCCAGCGGTACGCGGGACACTCACTCCTACGAGCAGTACTTC.

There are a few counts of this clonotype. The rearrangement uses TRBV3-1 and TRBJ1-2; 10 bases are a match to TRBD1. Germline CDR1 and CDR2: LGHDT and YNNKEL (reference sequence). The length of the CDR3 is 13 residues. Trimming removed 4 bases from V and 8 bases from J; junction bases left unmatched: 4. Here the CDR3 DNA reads TGTGCCAGCAGCCGTTTGACAGGGGGCGGCTACACCTTC. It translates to CASSRLTGGGYTF.

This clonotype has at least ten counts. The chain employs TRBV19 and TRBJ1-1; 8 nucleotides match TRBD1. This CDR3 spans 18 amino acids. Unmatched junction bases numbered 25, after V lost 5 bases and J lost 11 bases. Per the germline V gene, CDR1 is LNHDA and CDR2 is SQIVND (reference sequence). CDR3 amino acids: CASSFIRPGRVGQGFAFF. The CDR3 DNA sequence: TGTGCCAGTAGTTTCATCAGACCCGGCCGGGTAGGACAGGGCTTCGCTTTCTTT.

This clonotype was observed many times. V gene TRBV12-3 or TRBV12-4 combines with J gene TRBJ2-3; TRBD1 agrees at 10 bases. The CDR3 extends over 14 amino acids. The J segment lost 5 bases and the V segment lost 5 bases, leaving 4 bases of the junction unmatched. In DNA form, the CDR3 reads TGTGCCAGCAGTCGGGACAGGGGACGAGATACGCAGTATTTT. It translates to CASSRDRGRDTQYF.

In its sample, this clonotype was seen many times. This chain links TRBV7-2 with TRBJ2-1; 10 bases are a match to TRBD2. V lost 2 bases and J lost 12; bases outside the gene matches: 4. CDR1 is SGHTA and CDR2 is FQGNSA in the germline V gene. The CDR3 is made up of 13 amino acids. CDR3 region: CASSLTSGTVQFF. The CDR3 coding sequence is TGTGCCAGCAGCTTAACTAGCGGGACTGTGCAGTTCTTC.

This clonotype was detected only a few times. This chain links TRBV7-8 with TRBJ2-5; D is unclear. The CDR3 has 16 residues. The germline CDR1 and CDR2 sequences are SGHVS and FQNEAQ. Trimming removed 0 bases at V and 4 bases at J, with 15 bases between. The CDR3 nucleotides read TGTGCCAGCAGCTTAGCCTGGCTCCCGTCACGAGAGACCCAGTACTTC. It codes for CASSLAWLPSRETQYF.

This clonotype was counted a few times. This CDR3 reads CASSLGGLTRGYTF. Here the CDR3 DNA reads TGTGCCAGCAGCTTAGGCGGGCTCACGAGGGGCTACACCTTC. The J gene is TRBJ1-2, the V gene TRBV7-2; D not certain. There are 14 residues in the CDR3. Per germline, CDR1 SGHTA and CDR2 FQGNSA. Trimming stripped 1 base from V and 8 bases from J, with 14 bases between.

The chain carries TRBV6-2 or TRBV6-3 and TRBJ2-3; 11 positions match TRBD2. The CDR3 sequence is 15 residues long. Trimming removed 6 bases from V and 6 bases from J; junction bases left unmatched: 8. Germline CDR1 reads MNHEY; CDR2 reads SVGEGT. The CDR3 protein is CASSQTSGRGDTQYF. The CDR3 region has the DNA TGTGCCAGCAGCCAAACTAGCGGGAGAGGTGATACGCAGTATTTT.

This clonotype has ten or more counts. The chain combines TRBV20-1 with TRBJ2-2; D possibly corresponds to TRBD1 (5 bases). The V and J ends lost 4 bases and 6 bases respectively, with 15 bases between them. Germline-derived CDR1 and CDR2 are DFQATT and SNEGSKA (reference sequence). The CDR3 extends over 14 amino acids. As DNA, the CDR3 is TGCAGTGCTATCCTGTCCCAGGGTTCCGGGGAGCTGTTTTTT. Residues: CSAILSQGSGELFF.

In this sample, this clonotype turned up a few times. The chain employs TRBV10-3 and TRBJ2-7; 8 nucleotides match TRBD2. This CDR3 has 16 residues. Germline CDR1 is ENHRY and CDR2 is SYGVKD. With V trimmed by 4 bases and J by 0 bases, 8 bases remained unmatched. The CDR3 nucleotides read TGTGCCATCAGTGCTGAAGCGGGGGCTCCCTCCTACGAGCAGTACTTC. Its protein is CAISAEAGAPSYEQYF.

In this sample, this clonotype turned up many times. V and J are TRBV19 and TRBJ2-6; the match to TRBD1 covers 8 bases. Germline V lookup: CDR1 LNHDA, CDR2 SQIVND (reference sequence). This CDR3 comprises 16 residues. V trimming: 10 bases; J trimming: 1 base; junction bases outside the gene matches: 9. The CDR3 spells CATSGTGRSGANVLTF. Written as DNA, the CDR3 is TGTGCCACATCCGGGACAGGACGTTCTGGGGCCAACGTCCTGACTTTC.

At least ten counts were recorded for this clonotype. This chain's CDR3 is CASSEVGLGVNTGELFF. For the CDR3, the DNA is TGTGCCAGCAGCGAGGTGGGACTAGGGGTTAACACCGGGGAGCTGTTTTTT. The rearrangement joins TRBV7-3 to TRBJ2-2; 8 bases are a match to TRBD2. CDR1 SGHTA and CDR2 FQGTGA come from the germline V gene. V lost 5 bases to trimming and J lost 2 bases; unmatched junction nucleotides: 10. This CDR3 contains 17 residues.

CDR3 nucleotides: TGTGCCATCAGGACGAGCGGGACTAACTATGGCTACACCTTC. Translation: CAIRTSGTNYGYTF. The chain links TRBV10-3 to TRBJ1-2; no clear D gene. This CDR3 is built from 14 residues. V lost 6 bases to trimming and J lost 0 bases, with 11 bases between them. CDR1 is ENHRY and CDR2 is SYGVKD in the germline V gene.